The 22 T cell receptor beta chains reported below all come from one sample, sequenced in a study of blood T cell repertoires in COVID-19. Assay used: immunoSEQ multiplex PCR; TCRdb lists only in-frame clones, some missing. The sample has 170,000 or so clones; approximately 87% are singletons. Sequenced sample: peripheral blood. These receptors came from a woman aged 70-85 years with COVID-19, enrolled during active disease.

This chain links TRBV29-1 with TRBJ1-3; tentative D call: TRBD1 (5 bases). V dropped 4 bases and J dropped 6 bases, with 7 bases sitting between them. This CDR3 is built from 11 residues. Germline V gene data show CDR1 as SQVTM and CDR2 as ANQGSEA. The CDR3 DNA is TGCAGCGTTGGGGGGGAAAACACCATATATTTT. Its translation is CSVGGENTIYF.

The chain joins TRBV13 to TRBJ2-1; 11 positions match TRBD2. Germline V gives CDR1 PRHDT, CDR2 FYEKMQ (reference sequence). The CDR3 is 18 residues long. V shed 4 bases, J shed 0 bases, and the junction held 8 bases outside the gene matches. CDR3 sequence: CASSSTSGGGLSYNEQFF. CDR3 nucleotide sequence: TGTGCCAGCAGCTCAACTAGCGGGGGTGGCCTCTCCTACAATGAGCAGTTCTTC.

The gene calls are TRBV3-1 (or the pseudogene TRBV3-2) and TRBJ2-1, with TRBD2 identical over 7 bases. The CDR3 covers 17 residues. V gave up 4 bases and J gave up 0 bases; unmatched junction bases: 9. Germline CDR1 reads LGHDT; CDR2 reads YNNKEL (reference sequence). Here the CDR3 reads CASSLGLGGSSYNEQFF. Written as DNA, the CDR3 is TGTGCCAGCAGCCTTGGGTTGGGCGGGAGCTCCTACAATGAGCAGTTCTTC.

CDR3 DNA sequence: TGTGCCAGCAGTTACTACAGATTGGGAGCGAGCTCCTATAATTCACCCCTCCACTTT. This sequence encodes CASSYYRLGASSYNSPLHF. The chain carries TRBV6-2 or TRBV6-3 and TRBJ1-6; D is uncertain. The V and J ends lost 1 base and 0 bases respectively, with 16 bases between them. CDR1 and CDR2 from the germline V gene are MNHEY and SVGEGT. The CDR3 covers 19 residues.

The V and J genes are TRBV4-1 and TRBJ2-2; 9 bases match TRBD1. CDR3 length: 21 residues. Losses at the gene ends were 0 bases for V and 4 bases for J; bases not matched to a gene: 18. Per the germline V gene, CDR1 is MGHRA and CDR2 is YSYEKL. CDR3 loop: CASSQDFRDRVTQWSTGELFF. The CDR3 region has the DNA TGCGCCAGCAGCCAAGACTTCCGGGACAGGGTTACCCAATGGTCCACCGGGGAGCTGTTTTTT.

This clone came up once. The chain combines TRBV29-1 with TRBJ2-7, with 9 bases identical to TRBD1. The germline V gene encodes CDR1 SQVTM and CDR2 ANQGSEA. The CDR3 loop spans 13 amino acids. The V gene end was trimmed by 6 bases and the J gene end by 5 bases; junction bases not matched to a gene: 8. CDR3 in amino acids: CSVRDRVFNEQYF. CDR3 coding DNA: TGCAGCGTAAGGGACAGGGTGTTCAACGAGCAGTACTTC.

CDR3 in amino acids: CASRLGQGENQPQHF. The CDR3 DNA sequence: TGTGCCAGCAGATTGGGGCAGGGGGAGAATCAGCCCCAGCATTTT. The rearrangement uses TRBV28 and TRBJ1-5; 7 bases map to TRBD1. This CDR3 region has 15 residues. The V and J ends lost 6 bases and 4 bases, in that order; junction bases with no gene match: 9. Germline V gives CDR1 MDHEN, CDR2 SYDVKM.

This clone was seen a few times. The chain combines TRBV29-1 with TRBJ2-7, with D possibly matching TRBD2 (5 bases). V lost 5 bases to trimming and J lost 5 bases, with 16 bases between them. The germline gives CDR1 SQVTM, CDR2 ANQGSEA. The CDR3 sequence is 13 residues long. The chain's CDR3 is CSVSRGVRDEQYF. The CDR3 bases are TGCAGCGTTTCCCGGGGTGTTCGGGACGAGCAGTACTTC.

J is TRBJ2-1 and V is TRBV11-3; perhaps TRBD2 as D (5 bases). This CDR3 is 13 amino acids long. CDR1 and CDR2 from the germline V gene are SGHNT and YENEEA. V gave up 0 bases and J gave up 14 bases, with 14 bases separating them. CDR3 sequence (DNA): TGTGCCAGCAGCTTAGACCGATCTAGCCGAGAGTTCTTC. It specifies CASSLDRSSREFF.

The chain links TRBV6-5 to TRBJ1-1; 7 bases line up with TRBD1. V shed 5 bases and J 1 base; nucleotides not matched to a gene: 7. Germline V gives CDR1 MNHEY, CDR2 SVGAGI. The CDR3 is 15 residues long. The CDR3 reads CASSNNRGWNTEAFF. The CDR3 coding sequence is TGTGCCAGCAGTAATAACAGGGGTTGGAACACTGAAGCTTTCTTT.

The rearrangement links TRBV9 to TRBJ2-2; D possibly corresponds to TRBD2 (5 bases). V lost 5 bases to trimming and J lost 1 base, with 9 bases between them. The CDR3 spans 14 residues. Germline loops: CDR1 SGDLS, CDR2 YYNGEE. CDR3 sequence: CASRSSENTGELFF. DNA of the CDR3: TGTGCCAGCAGGAGTAGCGAGAACACCGGGGAGCTGTTTTTT.

In this sample, this clone turned up once. This chain uses TRBV12-5 with TRBJ2-5; D perhaps matches TRBD1 (6 bases). This CDR3 spans 14 amino acids. V was pared by 5 bases and J by 2 bases, with 12 bases between. Germline V gene sequence: CDR1 LGHNT, CDR2 FRNRAP. For the CDR3, the DNA is TGTGCTAGTGGTACCGGGACACCACAAGAGACCCAGTACTTC. This encodes CASGTGTPQETQYF.

The chain joins TRBV6-5 to TRBJ1-6; D might be TRBD1 (6 bases). CDR1 and CDR2 from the germline V gene are MNHEY and SVGAGI. The CDR3 totals 13 residues. V lost 10 bases to trimming and J lost 8 bases, with 15 bases between them. CDR3 sequence: CATARAGDSPLHF. The CDR3 DNA sequence: TGTGCCACCGCCAGGGCAGGGGATTCACCCCTCCACTTT.

The chain carries TRBV21-1 and TRBJ1-5; no DNA check was done on the table's D call, TRBD1. TRBV21-1 is listed as a pseudogene. This CDR3 comprises 19 residues. The CDR3: CASSKEDRGQTPWDQPQHF. The DNA of the CDR3 is TGTGCCAGCAGCAAAGAAGACCGTGGACAGACCCCATGGGATCAGCCCCAGCATTTT.

This clone has only one observation. This chain uses TRBV5-1 with TRBJ2-7; the D gene is possibly TRBD2 (6 bases). From germline, CDR1 is SGHRS and CDR2 YFSETQ. The CDR3 has 15 amino acids. Deletions cut 1 base from V and 0 bases from J, with 11 bases between. The CDR3 loop reads CASSLTGVSSYEQYF. The CDR3 DNA reads TGCGCCAGCAGCTTGACGGGGGTGAGCTCCTACGAGCAGTACTTC.

This rearrangement joins TRBV5-1 to TRBJ2-5; TRBD2 matches 9 bases. The CDR3 sequence is 15 residues long. Germline V lookup: CDR1 SGHRS, CDR2 YFSETQ. V dropped 4 bases and J dropped 1; count of bases not matched to a gene: 5. Here the CDR3 reads CASSPVTSGQETQYF. CDR3 in DNA: TGCGCCAGCAGCCCGGTGACTAGCGGCCAAGAGACCCAGTACTTC.

J is TRBJ2-1 and V is TRBV5-5; 9 bases match TRBD1. CDR1 and CDR2 (germline): SGHKS, YYEKEE (reference sequence). The junction had 8 bases not matched to a gene; V was cut back by 4 bases and J by 9 bases. This CDR3 contains 14 residues. CDR3 in amino acids: CASSRKQGAGEQFF. The CDR3 DNA reads TGTGCCAGCAGCCGAAAACAGGGGGCGGGTGAGCAGTTCTTC.

This clone was detected ten times or more. The chain uses TRBV27 and TRBJ1-5, with D perhaps TRBD1 (5 bases). The ends were cut back, 6 bases at V and 4 bases at J, with 13 bases in the middle. Germline CDR1 is MNHEY and CDR2 is SMNVEV (reference sequence). There are 14 residues in the CDR3. This chain's CDR3 is CASRPAGLNQPQHF. For the CDR3, the DNA is TGTGCCAGCAGACCTGCGGGGCTTAATCAGCCCCAGCATTTT.

Here the CDR3 reads CASSLTSHYNEQFF. In DNA form, the CDR3 reads TGTGCCAGCAGTTTAACTAGCCACTACAATGAGCAGTTCTTC. The chain carries TRBV27 and TRBJ2-1, with D possibly matching TRBD2 (6 bases). Germline V CDR1 and CDR2: MNHEY, SMNVEV (reference sequence). V shed 2 bases and J shed 3 bases, with 8 bases lying between them. The length of the CDR3 is 14 residues.

The chain carries TRBV30 and TRBJ2-1; 12 bases match TRBD2. Trimming removed 1 base from V and 3 bases from J; junction bases left unmatched: 4. Germline CDR1 and CDR2: GTSNPN and SVGIG (reference sequence). The CDR3 has 16 amino acids. CDR3 region: CAWSAGLAGNYNEQFF. The CDR3 DNA reads as TGTGCCTGGAGTGCCGGACTAGCGGGGAACTACAATGAGCAGTTCTTC. The whole variable domain, filled in from reference TRBV30 and TRBJ2-1, reads SQTIHQWPATLVQPVGSPLSLECTVEGTSNPNLYWYRQAAGRGLQLLFYSVGIGQISSEVPQNLSASRPQDRQFILSSKKLLLSDSGFYLCAWSAGLAGNYNEQFFGPGTRLTVL.

This clone has a single count. CDR3 residues: CASTGGQGLYEQYF. For the CDR3, the DNA is TGTGCCAGCACTGGAGGGCAGGGACTCTACGAGCAGTACTTC. The V and J genes are TRBV28 and TRBJ2-7, with a weak D call TRBD2 (6 bases). Germline-derived CDR1 and CDR2 are MDHEN and SYDVKM. This CDR3 comprises 14 residues. V was clipped by 7 bases and J by 3 bases, with 16 bases between them.

This chain joins TRBV27 and TRBJ1-5; 11 bases line up with TRBD1. The CDR3 has 15 residues. Germline CDR1 MNHEY, CDR2 SMNVEV (reference sequence). With 7 bases clipped from V and 4 bases from J, the junction kept 6 bases outside the gene matches. CDR3 in DNA: TGTGCCAGCACCCCCGGGACAGGGGGAAATCAGCCCCAGCATTTT. Translated, it gives CASTPGTGGNQPQHF.